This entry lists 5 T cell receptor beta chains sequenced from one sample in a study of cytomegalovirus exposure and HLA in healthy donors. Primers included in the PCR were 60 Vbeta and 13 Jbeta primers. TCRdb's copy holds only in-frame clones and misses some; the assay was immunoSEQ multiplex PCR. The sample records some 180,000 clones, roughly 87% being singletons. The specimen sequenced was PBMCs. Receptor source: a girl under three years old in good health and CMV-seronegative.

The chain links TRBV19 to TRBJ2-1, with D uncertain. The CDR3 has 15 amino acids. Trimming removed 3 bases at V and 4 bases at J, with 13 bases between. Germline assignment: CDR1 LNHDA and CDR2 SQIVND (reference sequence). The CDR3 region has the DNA TGTGCCAGTAGTATGTATAGTGGCGGTTACAATGAGCAGTTCTTC. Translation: CASSMYSGGYNEQFF. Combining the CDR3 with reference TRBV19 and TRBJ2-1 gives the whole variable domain DGGITQSPKYLFRKEGQNVTLSCEQNLNHDAMYWYRQDPGQGLRLIYYSQIVNDFQKGDIAEGYSVSREKKESFPLTVTSAQKNPTAFYLCASSMYSGGYNEQFFGPGTRLTVL.

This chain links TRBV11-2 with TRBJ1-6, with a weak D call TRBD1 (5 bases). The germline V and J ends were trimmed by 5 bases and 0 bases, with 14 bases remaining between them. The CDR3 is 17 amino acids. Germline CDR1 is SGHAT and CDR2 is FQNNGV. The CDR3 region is CASSPGGLSSYNSPLHF. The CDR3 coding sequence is TGTGCCAGCAGCCCCGGGGGACTGAGCTCCTATAATTCACCCCTCCACTTT. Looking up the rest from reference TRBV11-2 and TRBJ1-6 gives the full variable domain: EAGVAQSPRYKIIEKRQSVAFWCNPISGHATLYWYQQILGQGPKLLIQFQNNGVVDDSQLPKDRFSAERLKGVDSTLKIQPAKLEDSAVYLCASSPGGLSSYNSPLHFGNGTRLTVT.

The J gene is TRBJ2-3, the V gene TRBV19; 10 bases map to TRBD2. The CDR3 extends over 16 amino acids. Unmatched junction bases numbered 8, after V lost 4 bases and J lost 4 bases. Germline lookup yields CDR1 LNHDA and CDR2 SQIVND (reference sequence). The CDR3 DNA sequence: TGTGCCAGTAGTACCATGAGCGGGAGGGCCGCAGATACGCAGTATTTT. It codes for CASSTMSGRAADTQYF.

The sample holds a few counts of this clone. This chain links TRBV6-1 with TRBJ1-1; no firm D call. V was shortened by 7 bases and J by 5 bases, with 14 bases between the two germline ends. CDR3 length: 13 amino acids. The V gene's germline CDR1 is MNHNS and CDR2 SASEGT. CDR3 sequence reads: CASIRGIGTEAFF. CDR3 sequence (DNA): TGTGCCAGCATTCGGGGAATTGGGACTGAAGCTTTCTTT.

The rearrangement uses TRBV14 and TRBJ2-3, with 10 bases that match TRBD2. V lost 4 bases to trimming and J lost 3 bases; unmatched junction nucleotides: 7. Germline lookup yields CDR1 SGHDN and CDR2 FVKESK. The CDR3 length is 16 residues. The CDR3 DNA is TGTGCCAGCAGCCTCCCCGGGACTAGCGTTACAGATACGCAGTATTTT. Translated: CASSLPGTSVTDTQYF.